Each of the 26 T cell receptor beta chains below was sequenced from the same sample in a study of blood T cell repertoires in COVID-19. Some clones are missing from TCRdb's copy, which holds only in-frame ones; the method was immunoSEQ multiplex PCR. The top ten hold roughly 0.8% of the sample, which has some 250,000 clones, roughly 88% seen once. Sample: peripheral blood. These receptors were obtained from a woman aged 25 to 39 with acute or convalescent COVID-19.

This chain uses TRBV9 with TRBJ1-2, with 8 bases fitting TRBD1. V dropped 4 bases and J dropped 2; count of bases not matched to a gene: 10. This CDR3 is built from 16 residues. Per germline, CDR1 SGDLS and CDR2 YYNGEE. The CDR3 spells CASSPPGQGRNYGYTF. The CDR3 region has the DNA TGTGCCAGCAGCCCGCCCGGACAGGGTCGAAACTATGGCTACACCTTC. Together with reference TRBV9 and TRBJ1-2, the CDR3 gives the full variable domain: DSGVTQTPKHLITATGQRVTLRCSPRSGDLSVYWYQQSLDQGLQFLIQYYNGEERAKGNILERFSAQQFPDLHSELNLSSLELGDSALYFCASSPPGQGRNYGYTFGSGTRLTVV.

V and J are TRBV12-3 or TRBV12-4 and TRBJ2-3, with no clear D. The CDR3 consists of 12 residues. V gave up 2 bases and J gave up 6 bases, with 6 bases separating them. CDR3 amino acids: CASSLFSDTQYF. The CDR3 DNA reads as TGTGCCAGCAGTTTATTTTCGGATACGCAGTATTTT.

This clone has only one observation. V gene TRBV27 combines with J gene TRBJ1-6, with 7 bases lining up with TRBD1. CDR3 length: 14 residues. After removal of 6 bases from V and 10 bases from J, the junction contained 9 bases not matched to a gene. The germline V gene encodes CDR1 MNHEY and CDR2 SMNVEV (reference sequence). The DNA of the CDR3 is TGTGCCAGCAGGCCGACAGGGCTTGGATCACCCCTCCACTTT. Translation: CASRPTGLGSPLHF.

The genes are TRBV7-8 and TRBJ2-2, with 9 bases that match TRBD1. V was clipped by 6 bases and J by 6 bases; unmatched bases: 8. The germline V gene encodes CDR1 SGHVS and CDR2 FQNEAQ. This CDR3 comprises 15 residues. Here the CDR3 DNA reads TGTGCCAGCAGAACCGGGACAGGGTGGGCCGGGGAGCTGTTTTTT. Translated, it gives CASRTGTGWAGELFF.

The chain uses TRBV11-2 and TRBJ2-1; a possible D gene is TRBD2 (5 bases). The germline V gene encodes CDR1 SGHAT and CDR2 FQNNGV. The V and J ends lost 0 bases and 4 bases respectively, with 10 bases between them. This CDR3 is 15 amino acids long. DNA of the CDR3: TGTGCCAGCAGCTTAGATAGCGTCTCATACAATGAGCAGTTCTTC. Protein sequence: CASSLDSVSYNEQFF.

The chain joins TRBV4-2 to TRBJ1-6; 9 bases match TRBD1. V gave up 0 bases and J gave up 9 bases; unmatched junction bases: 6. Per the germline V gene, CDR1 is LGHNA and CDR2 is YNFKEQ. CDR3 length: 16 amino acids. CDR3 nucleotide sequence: TGTGCCAGCAGCCAAGATCGGGGACAGGGAGGTTCACCCCTCCACTTT. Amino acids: CASSQDRGQGGSPLHF.

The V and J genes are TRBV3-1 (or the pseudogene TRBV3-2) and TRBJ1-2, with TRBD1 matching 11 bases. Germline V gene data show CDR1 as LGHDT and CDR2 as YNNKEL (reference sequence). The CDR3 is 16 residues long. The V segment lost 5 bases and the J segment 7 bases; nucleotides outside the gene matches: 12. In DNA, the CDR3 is TGTGCCAGCAGCGAGAAAGCCACCGGGACAGGGGGTGGCTACACCTTC. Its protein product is CASSEKATGTGGGYTF.

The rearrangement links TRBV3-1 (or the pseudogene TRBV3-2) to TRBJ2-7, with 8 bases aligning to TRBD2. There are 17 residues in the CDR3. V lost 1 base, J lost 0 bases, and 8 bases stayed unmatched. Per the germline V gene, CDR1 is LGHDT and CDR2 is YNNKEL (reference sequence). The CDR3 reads CASSQVNSGASSYEQYF. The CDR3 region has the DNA TGTGCCAGCAGCCAAGTTAATAGCGGGGCAAGCTCCTACGAGCAGTACTTC.

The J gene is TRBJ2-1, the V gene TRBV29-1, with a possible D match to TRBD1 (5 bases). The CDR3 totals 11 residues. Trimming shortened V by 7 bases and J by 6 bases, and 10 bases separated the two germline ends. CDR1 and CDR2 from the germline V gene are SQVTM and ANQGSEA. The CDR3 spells CSGGFGNEQFF. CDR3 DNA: TGCAGCGGGGGCTTCGGCAATGAGCAGTTCTTC.

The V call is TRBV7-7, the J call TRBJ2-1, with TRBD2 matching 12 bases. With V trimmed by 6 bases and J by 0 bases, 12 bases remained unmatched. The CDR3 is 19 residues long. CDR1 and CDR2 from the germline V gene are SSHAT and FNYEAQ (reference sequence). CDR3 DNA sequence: TGTGCCAGCAGACCCTCTAGCGGGAGGGCCGGGATCTCCTACAATGAGCAGTTCTTC. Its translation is CASRPSSGRAGISYNEQFF.

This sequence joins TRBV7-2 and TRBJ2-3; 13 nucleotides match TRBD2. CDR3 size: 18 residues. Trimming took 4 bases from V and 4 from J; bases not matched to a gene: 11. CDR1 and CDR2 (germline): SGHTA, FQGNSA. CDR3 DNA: TGTGCCAGCAGCTCTTACGGGACTAGCGGGAATCGGGCAGATACGCAGTATTTT. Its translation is CASSSYGTSGNRADTQYF.

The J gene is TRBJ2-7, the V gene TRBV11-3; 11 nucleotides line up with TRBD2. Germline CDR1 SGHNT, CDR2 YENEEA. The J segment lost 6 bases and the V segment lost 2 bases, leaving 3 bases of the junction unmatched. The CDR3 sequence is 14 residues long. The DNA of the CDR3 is TGTGCCAGCAGCTTAAAACTAGCGGGAGCCGAGCAGTACTTC. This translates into CASSLKLAGAEQYF. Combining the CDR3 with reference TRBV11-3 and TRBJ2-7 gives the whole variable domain EAGVVQSPRYKIIEKKQPVAFWCNPISGHNTLYWYLQNLGQGPELLIRYENEEAVDDSQLPKDRFSAERLKGVDSTLKIQPAELGDSAVYLCASSLKLAGAEQYFGPGTRLTVT.

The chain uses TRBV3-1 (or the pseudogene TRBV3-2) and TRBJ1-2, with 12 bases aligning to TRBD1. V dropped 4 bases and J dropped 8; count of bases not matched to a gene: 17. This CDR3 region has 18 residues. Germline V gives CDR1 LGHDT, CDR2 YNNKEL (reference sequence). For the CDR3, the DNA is TGTGCCAGCAGCCTACAAGTTAGCACGGGACAGGGGGCCGGAGGCTACACCTTC. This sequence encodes CASSLQVSTGQGAGGYTF.

The CDR3 is CASSLGAYEQYF. CDR3 nucleotide sequence: TGTGCCAGCAGCTTGGGAGCCTACGAGCAGTACTTC. The V call is TRBV5-6, the J call TRBJ2-7; D is ambiguous. Germline CDR1 and CDR2: SGHDT and YYEEEE. CDR3 size: 12 residues. Between the trimmed V and J ends, which lost 0 bases and 2 bases, there was a span of 3 bases.

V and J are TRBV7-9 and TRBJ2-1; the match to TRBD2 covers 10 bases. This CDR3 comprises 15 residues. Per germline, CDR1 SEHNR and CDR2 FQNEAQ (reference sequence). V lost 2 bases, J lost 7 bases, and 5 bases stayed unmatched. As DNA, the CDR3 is TGTGCCAGCAGCTTACCTAGCGGGAGCTGGAATGAGCAGTTCTTC. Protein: CASSLPSGSWNEQFF.

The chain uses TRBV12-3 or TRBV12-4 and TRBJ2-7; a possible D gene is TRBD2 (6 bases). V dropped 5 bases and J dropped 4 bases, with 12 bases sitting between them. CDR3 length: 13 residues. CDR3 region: CASSPPGVYEQYF. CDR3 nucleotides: TGTGCCAGCAGTCCTCCGGGGGTTTACGAGCAGTACTTC.

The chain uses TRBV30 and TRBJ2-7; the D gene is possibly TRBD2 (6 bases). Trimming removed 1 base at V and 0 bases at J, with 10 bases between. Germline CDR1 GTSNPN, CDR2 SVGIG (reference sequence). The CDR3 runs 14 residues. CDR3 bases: TGTGCCTGGAGTGGGGGCGGGACCTCCTACGAGCAGTACTTC. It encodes CAWSGGGTSYEQYF.

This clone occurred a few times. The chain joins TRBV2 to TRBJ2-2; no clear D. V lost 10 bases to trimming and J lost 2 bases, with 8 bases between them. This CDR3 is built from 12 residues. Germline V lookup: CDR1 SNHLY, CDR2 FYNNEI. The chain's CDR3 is CATTGNTGELFF. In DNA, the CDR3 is TGTGCCACCACCGGTAACACCGGGGAGCTGTTTTTT. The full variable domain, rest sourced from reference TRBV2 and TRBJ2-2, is EPEVTQTPSHQVTQMGQEVILRCVPISNHLYFYWYRQILGQKVEFLVSFYNNEISEKSEIFDDQFSVERPDGSNFTLKIRSTKLEDSAMYFCATTGNTGELFFGEGSRLTVL.

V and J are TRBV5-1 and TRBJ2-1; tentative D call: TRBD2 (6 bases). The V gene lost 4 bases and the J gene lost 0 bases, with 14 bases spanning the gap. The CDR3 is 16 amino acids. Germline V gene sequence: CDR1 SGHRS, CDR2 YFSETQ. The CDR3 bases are TGCGCCAGCAGCCGGGGACTCCGAAGCTCCTACAATGAGCAGTTCTTC. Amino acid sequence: CASSRGLRSSYNEQFF.

CDR3: CASSLETGGYEQYF. CDR3 nucleotides: TGTGCCAGCAGCTTAGAAACAGGGGGCTACGAGCAGTACTTC. The chain is built from TRBV11-2 and TRBJ2-7; 8 bases agree with TRBD1. V lost 0 bases, J lost 3 bases, and 1 base stayed unmatched. Germline lookup yields CDR1 SGHAT and CDR2 FQNNGV. This CDR3 is built from 14 residues.

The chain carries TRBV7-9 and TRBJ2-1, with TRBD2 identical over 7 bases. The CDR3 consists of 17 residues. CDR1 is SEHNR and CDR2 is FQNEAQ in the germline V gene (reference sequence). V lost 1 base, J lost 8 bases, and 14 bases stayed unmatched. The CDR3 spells CASSLGPSAGAWDEQFF. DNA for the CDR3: TGTGCCAGCAGCTTAGGTCCCTCGGCGGGAGCTTGGGATGAGCAGTTCTTC. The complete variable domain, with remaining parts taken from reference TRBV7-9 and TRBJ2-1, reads DTGVSQNPRHKITKRGQNVTFRCDPISEHNRLYWYRQTLGQGPEFLTYFQNEAQLEKSRLLSDRFSAERPKGSFSTLEIQRTEQGDSAMYLCASSLGPSAGAWDEQFFGPGTRLTVL.

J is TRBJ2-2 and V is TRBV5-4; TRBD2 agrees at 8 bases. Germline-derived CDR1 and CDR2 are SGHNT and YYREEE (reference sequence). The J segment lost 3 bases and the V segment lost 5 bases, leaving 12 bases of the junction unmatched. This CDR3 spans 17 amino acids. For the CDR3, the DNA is TGTGCCAGCAGTAAGATTACGGGACTAGGTTACACCGGGGAGCTGTTTTTT. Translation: CASSKITGLGYTGELFF.

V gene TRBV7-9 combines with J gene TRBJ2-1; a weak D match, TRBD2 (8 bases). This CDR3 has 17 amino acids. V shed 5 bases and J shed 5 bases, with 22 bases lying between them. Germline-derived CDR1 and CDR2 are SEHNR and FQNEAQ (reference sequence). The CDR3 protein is CASSSWDSGRRHNEQFF. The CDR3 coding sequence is TGTGCCAGCAGCAGTTGGGACAGCGGGAGACGGCACAATGAGCAGTTCTTC.

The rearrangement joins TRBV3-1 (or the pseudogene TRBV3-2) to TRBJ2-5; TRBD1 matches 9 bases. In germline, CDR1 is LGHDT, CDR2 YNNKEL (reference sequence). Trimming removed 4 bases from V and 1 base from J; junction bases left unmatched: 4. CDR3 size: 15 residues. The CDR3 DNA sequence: TGTGCCAGCAGCCCCCGGGACAGGGTCCAAGAGACCCAGTACTTC. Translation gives CASSPRDRVQETQYF.

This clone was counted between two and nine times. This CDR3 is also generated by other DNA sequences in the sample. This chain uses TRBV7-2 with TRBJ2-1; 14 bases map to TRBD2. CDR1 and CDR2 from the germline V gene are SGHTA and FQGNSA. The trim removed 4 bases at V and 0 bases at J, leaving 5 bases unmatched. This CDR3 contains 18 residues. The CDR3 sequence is CASSSRTSGRSSYNEQFF. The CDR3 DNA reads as TGTGCCAGCAGCTCCCGGACTAGCGGGAGGTCCTCCTACAATGAGCAGTTCTTC.

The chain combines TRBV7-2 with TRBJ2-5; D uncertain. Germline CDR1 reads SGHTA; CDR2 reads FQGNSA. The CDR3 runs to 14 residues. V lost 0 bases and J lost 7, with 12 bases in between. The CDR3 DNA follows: TGTGCCAGCAGCTTAGCGCGTGTTACTGGGACCCAGTACTTC. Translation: CASSLARVTGTQYF.